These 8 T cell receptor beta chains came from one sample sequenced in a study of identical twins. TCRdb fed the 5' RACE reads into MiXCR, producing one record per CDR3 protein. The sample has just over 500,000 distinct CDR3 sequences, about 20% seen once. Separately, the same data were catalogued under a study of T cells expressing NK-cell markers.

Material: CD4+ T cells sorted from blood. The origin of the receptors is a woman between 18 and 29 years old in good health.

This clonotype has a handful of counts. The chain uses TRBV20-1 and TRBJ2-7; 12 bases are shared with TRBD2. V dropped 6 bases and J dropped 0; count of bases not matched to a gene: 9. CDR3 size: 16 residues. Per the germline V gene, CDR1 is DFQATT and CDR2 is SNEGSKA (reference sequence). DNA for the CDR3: TGCAGTGCCCCCAGACTAGCGGGAGCCTCCTCCTACGAGCAGTACTTC. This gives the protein CSAPRLAGASSYEQYF.

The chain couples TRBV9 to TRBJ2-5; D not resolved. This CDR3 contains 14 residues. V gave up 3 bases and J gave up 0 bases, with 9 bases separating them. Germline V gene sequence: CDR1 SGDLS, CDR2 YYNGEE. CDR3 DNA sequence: TGTGCCAGCAGCGGCGCCAAGTACCAAGAGACCCAGTACTTC. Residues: CASSGAKYQETQYF.

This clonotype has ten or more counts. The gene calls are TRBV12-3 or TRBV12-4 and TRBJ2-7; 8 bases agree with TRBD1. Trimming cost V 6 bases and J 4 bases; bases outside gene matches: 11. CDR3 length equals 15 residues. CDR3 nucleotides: TGTGCCAGCAGCGGACAGGGAAGGGGGATATACGAGCAGTACTTC. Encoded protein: CASSGQGRGIYEQYF.

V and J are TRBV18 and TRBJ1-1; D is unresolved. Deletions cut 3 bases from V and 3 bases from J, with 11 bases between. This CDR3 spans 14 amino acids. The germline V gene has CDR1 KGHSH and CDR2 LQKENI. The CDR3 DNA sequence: TGTGCCAGCTCACCGCTACGGGAGGACACTGAAGCTTTCTTT. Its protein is CASSPLREDTEAFF. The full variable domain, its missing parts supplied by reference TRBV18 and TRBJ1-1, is NAGVMQNPRHLVRRRGQEARLRCSPMKGHSHVYWYRQLPEEGLKFMVYLQKENIIDESGMPKERFSAEFPKEGPSILRIQQVVRGDSAAYFCASSPLREDTEAFFGQGTRLTVV.

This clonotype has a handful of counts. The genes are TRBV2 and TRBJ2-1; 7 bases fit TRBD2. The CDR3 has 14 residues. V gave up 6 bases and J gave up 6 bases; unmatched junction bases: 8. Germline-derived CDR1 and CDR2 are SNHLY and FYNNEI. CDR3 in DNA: TGTGCCAGCAGGGGGGGGACTACTCTCAATGAGCAGTTCTTC. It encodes CASRGGTTLNEQFF. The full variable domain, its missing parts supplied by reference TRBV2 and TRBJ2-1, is EPEVTQTPSHQVTQMGQEVILRCVPISNHLYFYWYRQILGQKVEFLVSFYNNEISEKSEIFDDQFSVERPDGSNFTLKIRSTKLEDSAMYFCASRGGTTLNEQFFGPGTRLTVL.

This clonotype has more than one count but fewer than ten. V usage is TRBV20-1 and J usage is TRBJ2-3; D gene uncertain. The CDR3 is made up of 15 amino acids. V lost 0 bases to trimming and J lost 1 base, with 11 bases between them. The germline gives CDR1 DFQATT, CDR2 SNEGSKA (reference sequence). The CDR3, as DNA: TGCAGTGCTAGAGATTTGGAGCTGGGCACAGATACGCAGTATTTT. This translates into CSARDLELGTDTQYF.

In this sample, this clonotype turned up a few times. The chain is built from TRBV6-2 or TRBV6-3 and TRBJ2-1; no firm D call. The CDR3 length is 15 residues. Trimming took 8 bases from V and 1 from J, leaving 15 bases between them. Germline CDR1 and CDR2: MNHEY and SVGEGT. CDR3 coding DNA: TGTGCCAGCTCCATCACCGGGCTGTCCTACAATGAGCAGTTCTTC. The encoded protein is CASSITGLSYNEQFF.

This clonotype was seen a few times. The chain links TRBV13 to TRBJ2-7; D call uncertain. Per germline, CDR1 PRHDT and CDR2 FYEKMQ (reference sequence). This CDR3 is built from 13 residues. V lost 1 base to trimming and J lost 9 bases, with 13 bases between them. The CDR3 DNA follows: TGTGCCAGCAGCTTAGTTGTTGACGCCGCGCAGTACTTC. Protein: CASSLVVDAAQYF.